The rows below give T cell receptor beta chains drawn from one sample of a study of blood T cell repertoires in COVID-19. Method: immunoSEQ multiplex PCR; TCRdb's copy keeps in-frame clones and lacks some. The data show 150,000 or so clones, with roughly 83% seen just once and 10% to 15% held by the top ten. Sequenced material: PBMCs or T cells enriched from blood (not recorded which). These receptors all come from a woman aged 60-70 years who had recovered from COVID-19. CDR3s include the opening cysteine and the closing phenylalanine or tryptophan. D genes are given only for firm matches. Clone size appears in some rows only: once, few, many, or a class for an expanded clone.

CDR3 DNA: TGTGCCAGCACCATCATCGGGACAGGGCGTTCACCCCTCCACTTT
CDR3 protein: CASTIIGTGRSPLHF
CDR3 length: 15
D gene: TRBD1
J gene: TRBJ1-6
V gene: TRBV27
clone size: .

CDR3 DNA: TGCAGCGTGGATGGCGGGACAGGGCGCGGATATGGCTACACCTTC
CDR3 protein: CSVDGGTGRGYGYTF
CDR3 length: 15
D gene: TRBD1
J gene: TRBJ1-2
V gene: TRBV29-1
clone size: .

CDR3 DNA: TGTGCCAGCAGCTCCGGACAGGGGGTCGGTGGCGGGGAGCTGTTTTTT
CDR3 protein: CASSSGQGVGGGELFF
CDR3 length: 16
D gene: TRBD1
J gene: TRBJ2-2
V gene: TRBV7-3
clone size: .

CDR3 DNA: TGTGCCAGCAGGCCAGGGGGCAATCAGCCCCAGCATTTT
CDR3 protein: CASRPGGNQPQHF
CDR3 length: 13
D gene: .
J gene: TRBJ1-5
V gene: TRBV27
clone size: .

CDR3 DNA: TGTGCCAGCAGTCCGGACAGGGGCGAGCAGTACTTC
CDR3 protein: CASSPDRGEQYF
CDR3 length: 12
D gene: TRBD1
J gene: TRBJ2-7
V gene: TRBV12-3/TRBV12-4
clone size: .

CDR3 DNA: TGTGCCATCAGTGACAGGGGCCGGGGATCGGCAGATACGCAGTATTTT
CDR3 protein: CAISDRGRGSADTQYF
CDR3 length: 16
D gene: .
J gene: TRBJ2-3
V gene: TRBV10-3
clone size: .

CDR3 DNA: TGCGCCAGCAGCTTTAGCGGGATGGAGGAAAATGAGCAGTTCTTC
CDR3 protein: CASSFSGMEENEQFF
CDR3 length: 15
D gene: TRBD2
J gene: TRBJ2-1
V gene: TRBV5-1
clone size: .

CDR3 DNA: TGTGCCAGCAGCAAAAACAACAGGGGTGGCTACACCTTC
CDR3 protein: CASSKNNRGGYTF
CDR3 length: 13
D gene: TRBD1
J gene: TRBJ1-2
V gene: TRBV7-9
clone size: .

CDR3 DNA: TGCGCCAGCCCCCCCGCCCCCGCGACAACACCGGAGCAGTACTTC
CDR3 protein: CASPPAPATTPEQYF
CDR3 length: 15
D gene: .
J gene: TRBJ2-7
V gene: TRBV5-1
clone size: .

CDR3 DNA: TGTGCCAGCAGTCCCTCACCCTCAGGGGGTTTGTACGAGCAGTACTTC
CDR3 protein: CASSPSPSGGLYEQYF
CDR3 length: 16
D gene: TRBD1
J gene: TRBJ2-7
V gene: TRBV28
clone size: few

CDR3 DNA: TGTGCCAGCAGCCAAGGGAGGGGGGGCCTCAATGAGCAGTTCTTC
CDR3 protein: CASSQGRGGLNEQFF
CDR3 length: 15
D gene: .
J gene: TRBJ2-1
V gene: TRBV3-1/TRBV3-2
clone size: .

CDR3 DNA: TGTGCCAGCAAAGTCGGGGCGGGAGGGCCTGTCTACGAGCAGTACTTC
CDR3 protein: CASKVGAGGPVYEQYF
CDR3 length: 16
D gene: TRBD2
J gene: TRBJ2-7
V gene: TRBV6-4
clone size: .

CDR3 DNA: TGTGCCAGCAGGAGTTTCGGGAGCGGTTCCTACGAGCAGTACTTC
CDR3 protein: CASRSFGSGSYEQYF
CDR3 length: 15
D gene: .
J gene: TRBJ2-7
V gene: TRBV27
clone size: .